This T cell receptor beta chain was observed in a study of post-analysis software for immune sequencing data. On the study more broadly: Patients with relapsing-remitting, secondary progressive and progressive-relapsing multiple sclerosis courses were all represented.

This CDR3 has 15 residues. V trimming: 4 bases; J trimming: 4 bases; junction bases outside the gene matches: 5. CDR1 and CDR2 (germline): MRHNA, SNTAGT. This clonotype was seen ten or more times. Its antigen is unidentified. Study-wide points: Multiple sclerosis was associated with a significant reduction in normalized Chao1 diversity relative to controls. Roughly 5 TRBV segments, TRBV5-6, TRBV5-1 and TRBV20-1 among them, were found more frequent in patients than controls. Co-batched samples clustered tightly together by F measure.

The TCR beta cDNA libraries carried unique molecular identifiers. T cells numbering roughly 0.85 to 10 million gave rise to roughly 0.5 million cDNA molecules. TCRdb re-derived calls from the PCR reads in MiXCR, one entry per CDR3 protein. Here the sample spans 350,000 to 500,000 distinct CDR3 sequences, about 40% being singletons. The clonotype comes from a girl aged 2-9 years with multiple sclerosis. Sequenced material: blood. This chain joins TRBV6-4 and TRBJ2-1, with 9 positions matching TRBD2. The CDR3 protein is CASSGSGGLYNEQFF. The CDR3, as DNA: TGTGCCAGCAGTGGTAGCGGGGGCCTTTACAATGAGCAGTTCTTC.